This T cell receptor beta chain was sequenced during a study of Ad26.COV2.S vaccination and SARS-CoV-2 variants. The study, taken as a whole, reports: Individuals receiving vaccine had higher spike-specific TCR breadth than placebo recipients did.

This clone was detected a few times. Antigen unknown. TCRdb's table, derived via immunoSEQ multiplex PCR, lists solely in-frame clones and lacks some. The sample carries about 350,000 clones, 92% recorded once. CDR3 length: 16 residues. Germline V CDR1 and CDR2: LGHDT, YNNKEL (reference sequence). V was shortened by 1 base and J by 3 bases, with 16 bases between the two germline ends. This TCR was recovered from a human donor who had recovered from COVID-19. The input for sequencing was peripheral blood, taken after recovery from COVID-19. The chain couples TRBV3-1 (or the pseudogene TRBV3-2) to TRBJ2-7; weak D call: TRBD2 (5 bases). The CDR3 region is CASSQGLEVRYYEQYF. In DNA form, the CDR3 reads TGTGCCAGCAGCCAAGGGCTGGAGGTGCGGTACTACGAGCAGTACTTC.